A single sample gave rise to the 14 T cell receptor beta chains below, sequenced in a study of T cell repertoires in cytomegalovirus infection (dated by TCRdb to between 2018 and 2021). Sequenced on an Illumina HiSeq 1500. The public reads were run again by TCRdb, first through fastp at Q25 and then through MiXCR, and only productive beta chains were kept. When rows share a CDR3 protein, they turn into one entry using the most common DNA and genes. The sample yields about 740,000 distinct CDR3 sequences; under 40% were counted once. The ten largest make up around 2.8% of the sample. The specimen was PBMCs. Source of these receptors: a human donor in good health (CMV status not recorded). Some clones in this sample may be carry-over from other donors' samples.

The J gene is TRBJ2-7, the V gene TRBV27; TRBD2 agrees at 8 bases. Germline trimming cut 5 bases from V and 7 bases from J; bases unmatched to any gene: 13. The length of the CDR3 is 15 residues. Germline CDR1 MNHEY, CDR2 SMNVEV (reference sequence). The CDR3 spells CASSLIAGSFREQYF. In nucleotides, the CDR3 is TGTGCCAGCAGTCTAATAGCGGGGAGCTTCCGGGAGCAGTACTTC.

This clonotype was observed a handful of times. The chain employs TRBV19 and TRBJ2-1; D is unclear. CDR3 length: 14 residues. Germline V lookup: CDR1 LNHDA, CDR2 SQIVND (reference sequence). V lost 4 bases and J lost 6, with 13 bases in between. CDR3 sequence (DNA): TGTGCCAGTAGTACCCGGGCCAACTTCAATGAGCAGTTCTTC. Its translation is CASSTRANFNEQFF.

This clonotype showed up many times. The chain recombines TRBV7-3 with TRBJ1-2; D gene unclear. Germline CDR1 reads SGHTA; CDR2 reads FQGTGA. Trimming took off 8 bases at V and 8 bases at J, with 15 bases between the two ends. The CDR3 extends over 12 amino acids. The CDR3 here is CASEGPGGGYTF. The DNA of the CDR3 is TGTGCCAGCGAAGGTCCCGGTGGAGGCTACACCTTC.

On this clonotype: In this CDR3 the conserved last residue, phenylalanine or tryptophan, is missing, so a read error is likely. The V and J genes are TRBV4-1 and TRBJ2-7, with 8 bases that match TRBD2. The CDR3 runs 15 residues. V gave up 1 base and J gave up 4 bases; unmatched junction bases: 6. CDR1 and CDR2 (germline): MGHRA, YSYEKL. CDR3 in DNA: TGCGCCAGCAGCCAAGTGCCGGGAGGGGAGTACGAGCAGTACTTA. Encoded protein: CASSQVPGGEYEQYL.

This clonotype was counted only a few times. The chain combines TRBV12-3 or TRBV12-4 with TRBJ2-7; D uncertain. V lost 5 bases, J lost 0 bases, and 11 bases lay in between. This CDR3 is built from 14 residues. CDR3 region: CASSPRTFSYEQYF. The DNA of the CDR3 is TGTGCCAGCAGTCCACGGACCTTCTCCTACGAGCAGTACTTC.

Concerning this clonotype: A junction end diverges from the germline sequence, so it may reflect a read error. The chain uses TRBV5-6 and TRBJ2-1; D tentatively fits TRBD1 or TRBD2 (5 bases each). The CDR3 is 12 residues long. Germline V gives CDR1 SGHDT, CDR2 YYEEEE. CDR3: CDSSLFRGEEFF. In nucleotides, the CDR3 is TGTGACAGCAGCTTGTTTAGGGGAGAAGAGTTCTTC. Filled out from reference TRBV5-6 and TRBJ2-1, the complete variable domain reads DAGVTQSPTHLIKTRGQQVTLRCSPKSGHDTVSWYQQALGQGPQFIFQYYEEEERQRGNFPDRFSGHQFPNYSSELNVNALLLGDSALYLCDSSLFRGEEFFGPGTRLTVL.

The chain is built from TRBV7-9 and TRBJ2-5; 15 nucleotides match TRBD2. The CDR3 spans 18 residues. Germline V lookup: CDR1 SEHNR, CDR2 FQNEAQ (reference sequence). With 5 bases clipped from V and 0 bases from J, the junction kept 7 bases outside the gene matches. CDR3 sequence: CASSPGLAGGPNQETQYF. The CDR3 nucleotides read TGTGCCAGCAGCCCGGGACTAGCGGGGGGCCCAAACCAAGAGACCCAGTACTTC.

The rearrangement uses TRBV6-1 and TRBJ2-7, with D perhaps TRBD1 or TRBD2 (5 bases each). Looked up from germline, CDR1 is MNHNS and CDR2 is SASEGT. Trimming removed 8 bases at V and 3 bases at J, with 14 bases between. The CDR3 has 13 residues. CDR3 nucleotide sequence: TGTGCCAGCCACTGGGGGAATGACTACGAGCAGTACTTC. It encodes CASHWGNDYEQYF.

This clonotype turned up a few times. The J gene is TRBJ1-5, the V gene TRBV7-7; TRBD1 might be the D (5 bases). This CDR3 is built from 12 residues. The V gene's germline CDR1 is SSHAT and CDR2 FNYEAQ (reference sequence). The CDR3 bases are TGTGCTAGTTACAGGCGCAATCAGCCCCAGCATTTT. Translated: CASYRRNQPQHF.

The V gene is TRBV7-9, the J gene TRBJ1-2; no clear D gene. Germline V gene data show CDR1 as SEHNR and CDR2 as FQNEAQ (reference sequence). V was clipped by 5 bases and J by 8 bases, with 12 bases between them. The CDR3 runs 12 residues. In DNA, the CDR3 is TGTGCCAGCAGCGTAGGAAGCCTAGGCTACACCTTC. This sequence encodes CASSVGSLGYTF.

In its sample, this clonotype was seen a few times. The CDR3 loop is CASSIMGGYEQYF. The CDR3 DNA reads as TGTGCCAGTAGTATAATGGGCGGCTACGAGCAGTACTTC. This rearrangement joins TRBV19 to TRBJ2-7, with unresolved D. Germline V CDR1 and CDR2: LNHDA, SQIVND (reference sequence). CDR3 size: 13 residues. V lost 2 bases to trimming and J lost 3 bases, with 8 bases between them.

V is TRBV4-1 and J is TRBJ1-2; D not resolved. Germline CDR1 reads MGHRA; CDR2 reads YSYEKL. V was shortened by 0 bases and J by 7 bases, with 12 bases between the two germline ends. CDR3 length: 14 amino acids. This CDR3 is CASSQESGSGGYTF. In DNA form, the CDR3 reads TGCGCCAGCAGCCAAGAAAGCGGGTCCGGTGGCTACACCTTC.

This clonotype showed up many times. CDR3 coding DNA: TGTGCCAGCAGCCCTAGGACAGGAACCATGAACACTGAAGCTTTCTTT. Its translation is CASSPRTGTMNTEAFF. This rearrangement joins TRBV7-6 to TRBJ1-1; 7 bases are shared with TRBD1. The CDR3 loop spans 16 amino acids. With V trimmed by 5 bases and J by 0 bases, 9 bases remained unmatched. Germline V CDR1 and CDR2: SGHVS, FNYEAQ.

This clonotype occurred a few times. The V and J genes are TRBV11-3 and TRBJ1-5; D is undetermined. Germline V gives CDR1 SGHNT, CDR2 YENEEA. The CDR3 has 10 residues. Trimming removed 9 bases from V and 4 bases from J, with 4 bases in between. CDR3 coding DNA: TGTGCCAGACCGAATCAGCCCCAGCATTTT. Protein: CARPNQPQHF.